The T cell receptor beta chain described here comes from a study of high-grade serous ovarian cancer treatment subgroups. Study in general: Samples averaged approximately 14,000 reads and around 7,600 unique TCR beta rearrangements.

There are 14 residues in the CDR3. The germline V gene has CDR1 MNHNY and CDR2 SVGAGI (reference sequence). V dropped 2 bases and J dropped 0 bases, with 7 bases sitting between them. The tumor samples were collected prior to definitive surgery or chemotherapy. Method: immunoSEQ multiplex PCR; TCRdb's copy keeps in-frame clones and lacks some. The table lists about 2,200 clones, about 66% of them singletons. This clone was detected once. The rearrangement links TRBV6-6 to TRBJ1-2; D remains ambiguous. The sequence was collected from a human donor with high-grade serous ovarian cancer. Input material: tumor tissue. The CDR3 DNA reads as TGTGCCAGCAGTTACCCCGGTGCTAACTATGGCTACACCTTC. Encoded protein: CASSYPGANYGYTF.